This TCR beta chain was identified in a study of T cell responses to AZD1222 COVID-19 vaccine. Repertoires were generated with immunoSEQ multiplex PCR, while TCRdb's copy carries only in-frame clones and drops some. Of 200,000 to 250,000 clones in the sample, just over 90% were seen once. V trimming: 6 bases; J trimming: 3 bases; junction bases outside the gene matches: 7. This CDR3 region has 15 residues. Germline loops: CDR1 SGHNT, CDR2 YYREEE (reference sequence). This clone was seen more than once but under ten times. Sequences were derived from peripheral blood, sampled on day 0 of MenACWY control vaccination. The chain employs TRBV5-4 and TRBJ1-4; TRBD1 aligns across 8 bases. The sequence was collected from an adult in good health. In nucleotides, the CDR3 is TGTGCCAGCACCCCCGACAGGGGATCTAATGAAAAACTGTTTTTT. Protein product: CASTPDRGSNEKLFF.